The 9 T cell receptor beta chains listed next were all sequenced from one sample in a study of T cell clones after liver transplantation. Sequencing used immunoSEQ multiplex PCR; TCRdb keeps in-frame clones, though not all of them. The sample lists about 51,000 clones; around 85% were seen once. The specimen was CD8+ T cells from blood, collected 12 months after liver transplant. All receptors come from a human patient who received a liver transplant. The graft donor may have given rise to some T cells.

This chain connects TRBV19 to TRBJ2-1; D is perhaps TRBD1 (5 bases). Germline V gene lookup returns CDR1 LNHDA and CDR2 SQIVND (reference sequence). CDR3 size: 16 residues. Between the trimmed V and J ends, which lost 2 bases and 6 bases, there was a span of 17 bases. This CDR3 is CASSIKTTANRNEQFF. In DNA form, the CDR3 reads TGTGCCAGTAGTATAAAGACGACAGCCAACCGCAATGAGCAGTTCTTC.

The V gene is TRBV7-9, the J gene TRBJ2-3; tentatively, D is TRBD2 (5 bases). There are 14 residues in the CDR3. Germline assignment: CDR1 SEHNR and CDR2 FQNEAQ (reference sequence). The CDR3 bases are TGTGCAGAGGGATTCGCCAGAGGTACAGATACGCAGTATTTT. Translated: CAEGFARGTDTQYF.

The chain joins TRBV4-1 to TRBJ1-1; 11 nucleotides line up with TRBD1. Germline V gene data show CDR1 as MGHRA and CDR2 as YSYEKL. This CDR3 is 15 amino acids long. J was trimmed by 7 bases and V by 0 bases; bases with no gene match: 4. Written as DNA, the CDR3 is TGCGCCAGCAGCCAAGATTGGGGGACAGGGGGTGAAGCTTTCTTT. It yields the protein CASSQDWGTGGEAFF.

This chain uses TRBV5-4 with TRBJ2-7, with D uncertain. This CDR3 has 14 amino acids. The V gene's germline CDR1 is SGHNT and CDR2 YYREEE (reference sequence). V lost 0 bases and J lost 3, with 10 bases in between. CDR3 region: CASSLGAASYEQYF. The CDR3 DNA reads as TGTGCCAGCAGCTTGGGGGCTGCGAGCTACGAGCAGTACTTC.

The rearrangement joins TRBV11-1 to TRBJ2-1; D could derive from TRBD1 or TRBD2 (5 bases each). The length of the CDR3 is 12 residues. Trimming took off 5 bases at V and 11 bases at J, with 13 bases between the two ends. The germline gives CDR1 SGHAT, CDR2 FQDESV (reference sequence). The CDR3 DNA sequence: TGTGCCAGCAGCCGTCCCCCGGGACAGCAGTTCTTC. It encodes CASSRPPGQQFF.

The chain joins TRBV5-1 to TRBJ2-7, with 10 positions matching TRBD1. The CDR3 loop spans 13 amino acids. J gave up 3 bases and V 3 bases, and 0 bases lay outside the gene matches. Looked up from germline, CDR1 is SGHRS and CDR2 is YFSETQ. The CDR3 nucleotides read TGCGCCAGCAGCTGGGACAGGGGCTACGAGCAGTACTTC. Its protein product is CASSWDRGYEQYF.

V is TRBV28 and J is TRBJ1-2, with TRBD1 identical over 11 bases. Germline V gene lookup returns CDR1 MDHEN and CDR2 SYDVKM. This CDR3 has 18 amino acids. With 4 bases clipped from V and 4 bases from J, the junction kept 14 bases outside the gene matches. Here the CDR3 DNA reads TGTGCCAGCAGTTCCCCCCGGACAGGGGGCGAGCGTGGCTATGGCTACACCTTC. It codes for CASSSPRTGGERGYGYTF.

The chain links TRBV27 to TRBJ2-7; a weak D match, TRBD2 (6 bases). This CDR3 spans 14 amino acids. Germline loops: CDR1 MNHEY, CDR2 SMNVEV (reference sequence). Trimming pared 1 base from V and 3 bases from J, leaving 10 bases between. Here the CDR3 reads CASSLLGDFYEQYF. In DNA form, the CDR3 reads TGTGCCAGCAGTTTATTGGGGGACTTCTACGAGCAGTACTTC.

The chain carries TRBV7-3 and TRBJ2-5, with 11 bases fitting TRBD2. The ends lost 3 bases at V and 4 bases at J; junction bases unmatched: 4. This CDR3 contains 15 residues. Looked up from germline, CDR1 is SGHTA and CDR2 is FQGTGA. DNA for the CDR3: TGTGCCAGCAGCTTCTCTGGGACTAGCGGAGAGACCCAGTACTTC. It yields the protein CASSFSGTSGETQYF.